One sample yielded the 18 T cell receptor beta chains listed below, sequenced in a study of blood T cell repertoires in COVID-19. Assay used: immunoSEQ multiplex PCR; TCRdb lists only in-frame clones, some missing. Of 190,000 or so clones listed, approximately 87% are singletons. The material sequenced was peripheral blood. The origin of the receptors is a woman in her 70s with acute or convalescent COVID-19.

J is TRBJ1-3 and V is TRBV18; D is unclear. CDR1 KGHSH and CDR2 LQKENI come from the germline V gene. V was cut by 3 bases and J by 0 bases, with 9 bases left in between. This CDR3 has 15 residues. The CDR3 is CASSPVAGSGNTIYF. CDR3 bases: TGTGCCAGCTCACCCGTGGCAGGCTCTGGAAACACCATATATTTT. Full variable domain (remainder filled in from reference TRBV18 and TRBJ1-3): NAGVMQNPRHLVRRRGQEARLRCSPMKGHSHVYWYRQLPEEGLKFMVYLQKENIIDESGMPKERFSAEFPKEGPSILRIQQVVRGDSAAYFCASSPVAGSGNTIYFGEGSWLTVV.

A single count supports this clone. The chain couples TRBV4-3 to TRBJ2-7, with D possibly matching TRBD2 (6 bases). This CDR3 contains 16 residues. V was shortened by 0 bases and J by 3 bases, with 15 bases between the two germline ends. The germline gives CDR1 LGHNA, CDR2 YSLEER. CDR3 sequence (DNA): TGCGCCAGCAGCCAAGATCGGCGGGAAGCAGGCTACGAGCAGTACTTC. Translating gives CASSQDRREAGYEQYF.

V usage is TRBV7-2 and J usage is TRBJ1-4, with 8 bases lining up with TRBD1. Germline V gene lookup returns CDR1 SGHTA and CDR2 FQGNSA. J gave up 6 bases and V 5 bases, and 8 bases lay outside the gene matches. CDR3 length equals 15 residues. The DNA of the CDR3 is TGTGCCAGCAGCATTACAGGGGGGAGTTATGAAAAACTGTTTTTT. Its protein is CASSITGGSYEKLFF. Complete variable domain (other parts from reference TRBV7-2 and TRBJ1-4): GAGVSQSPSNKVTEKGKDVELRCDPISGHTALYWYRQSLGQGLEFLIYFQGNSAPDKSGLPSDRFSAERTGGSVSTLTIQRTQQEDSAVYLCASSITGGSYEKLFFGSGTQLSVL.

J is TRBJ2-3 and V is TRBV11-2; TRBD2 matches 13 bases. The CDR3 has 17 amino acids. The V and J ends lost 4 bases and 9 bases, in that order; junction bases with no gene match: 13. Germline V gene data show CDR1 as SGHAT and CDR2 as FQNNGV. In DNA form, the CDR3 reads TGTGCCAGCAGCTCCAGGACTAGCGGGGGTCCAATCGGGACGCAGTATTTT. Amino acid sequence: CASSSRTSGGPIGTQYF.

The rearrangement joins TRBV27 to TRBJ1-1; 7 bases agree with TRBD1. CDR3 length: 15 amino acids. From germline, CDR1 is MNHEY and CDR2 SMNVEV (reference sequence). The junction had 5 bases not matched to a gene; V was cut back by 4 bases and J by 0 bases. The DNA of the CDR3 is TGTGCCAGCAGTTGGCAGGGACAGTTGAACACTGAAGCTTTCTTT. Its protein product is CASSWQGQLNTEAFF.

The chain couples TRBV3-1 (or the pseudogene TRBV3-2) to TRBJ1-2; D unclear. Trimming took off 4 bases at V and 4 bases at J, with 16 bases between the two ends. This CDR3 has 15 residues. CDR1 is LGHDT, CDR2 YNNKEL, per germline (reference sequence). The CDR3 DNA reads as TGTGCCAGCAGCCCGAACCTCGGCGCGGGCTATGGCTACACCTTC. It is translated as CASSPNLGAGYGYTF.

This clone was found once. The gene calls are TRBV25-1 and TRBJ2-3; 10 bases line up with TRBD1. The V gene end was trimmed by 6 bases and the J gene end by 7 bases; junction bases not matched to a gene: 7. Looked up from germline, CDR1 is MGHDK and CDR2 is SYGVNS. The CDR3 contains 14 residues. CDR3 coding DNA: TGTGCCAGCAGGCGGACAGGGGGGAGGAATACGCAGTATTTT. This sequence encodes CASRRTGGRNTQYF.

The chain couples TRBV25-1 to TRBJ1-1, with unresolved D. The CDR3 covers 13 residues. The ends were cut back, 4 bases at V and 5 bases at J, with 11 bases in the middle. CDR1 is MGHDK, CDR2 SYGVNS, per germline. This CDR3 is CASSVATGTEAFF. Written as DNA, the CDR3 is TGTGCCAGCAGTGTTGCGACTGGGACTGAAGCTTTCTTT.

This rearrangement joins TRBV7-2 to TRBJ2-3; D perhaps matches TRBD1 (6 bases). Germline loops: CDR1 SGHTA, CDR2 FQGNSA. The V and J ends lost 5 bases and 2 bases respectively, with 14 bases between them. The CDR3 spans 15 residues. The CDR3 region is CASSLTGHDTDTQYF. As DNA, the CDR3 is TGTGCCAGCAGCCTAACGGGACACGACACAGATACGCAGTATTTT. The full variable domain, with the rest looked up from reference TRBV7-2 and TRBJ2-3, is GAGVSQSPSNKVTEKGKDVELRCDPISGHTALYWYRQSLGQGLEFLIYFQGNSAPDKSGLPSDRFSAERTGGSVSTLTIQRTQQEDSAVYLCASSLTGHDTDTQYFGPGTRLTVL.

This sequence joins TRBV3-1 (or the pseudogene TRBV3-2) and TRBJ1-1; a weak D match, TRBD1 (6 bases). Germline V gene lookup returns CDR1 LGHDT and CDR2 YNNKEL (reference sequence). This CDR3 spans 15 amino acids. Trimming pared 6 bases from V and 0 bases from J, leaving 14 bases between. CDR3 in DNA: TGTGCCAGCAGGCCGGAACAGGGCGTGAACACTGAAGCTTTCTTT. Translation gives CASRPEQGVNTEAFF.

The chain combines TRBV18 with TRBJ1-5; D remains unclear. V dropped 2 bases and J dropped 6 bases, with 8 bases sitting between them. The CDR3 is made up of 13 amino acids. Germline lookup yields CDR1 KGHSH and CDR2 LQKENI. The CDR3 reads CASSPDTVQPQHF. In DNA, the CDR3 is TGTGCCAGCTCACCAGATACGGTTCAGCCCCAGCATTTT. Based on the CDR3 plus reference TRBV18 and TRBJ1-5, the full variable domain is NAGVMQNPRHLVRRRGQEARLRCSPMKGHSHVYWYRQLPEEGLKFMVYLQKENIIDESGMPKERFSAEFPKEGPSILRIQQVVRGDSAAYFCASSPDTVQPQHFGDGTRLSIL.

This clone has just one count. The CDR3 protein is CASSRGRTGQGETQYF. The CDR3 nucleotides are TGTGCCAGCAGCCGTGGAAGGACAGGTCAAGGAGAGACCCAGTACTTC. The chain uses TRBV7-7 and TRBJ2-5; 7 positions match TRBD1. CDR1 and CDR2 (germline): SSHAT, FNYEAQ (reference sequence). Losses at the gene ends were 5 bases for V and 4 bases for J; bases not matched to a gene: 13. The CDR3 runs to 16 residues.

The rearrangement uses TRBV6-2 or TRBV6-3 and TRBJ2-1; 7 nucleotides align to TRBD1. CDR1 and CDR2 from the germline V gene are MNHEY and SVGEGT. CDR3 length: 15 residues. Unmatched junction bases numbered 12, after V lost 5 bases and J lost 8 bases. In nucleotides, the CDR3 is TGTGCCAGCAGTCGAGGGGGCGCGGGTGTGGATGAGCAGTTCTTC. Translated: CASSRGGAGVDEQFF.

In its sample, this clone was seen once. The chain employs TRBV27 and TRBJ2-7; TRBD1 matches 8 bases. Germline V gene lookup returns CDR1 MNHEY and CDR2 SMNVEV (reference sequence). The CDR3 is made up of 15 amino acids. The junction had 9 bases not matched to a gene; V was cut back by 5 bases and J by 3 bases. The CDR3 nucleotides read TGTGCCAGCAGTCCCTTAGGGACAGGTGGCTACGAGCAGTACTTC. Protein: CASSPLGTGGYEQYF.

The genes are TRBV5-1 and TRBJ1-4; D is unresolved. Deletions cut 3 bases from V and 7 bases from J, with 19 bases between. CDR1 SGHRS and CDR2 YFSETQ come from the germline V gene. The CDR3 runs to 16 residues. The CDR3 region has the DNA TGCGCCAGCAGCTCCTCGGTTGGGCTGCCAGGTGAAAAACTGTTTTTT. Protein product: CASSSSVGLPGEKLFF.

This chain uses TRBV11-2 with TRBJ2-1; a possible D gene is TRBD2 (6 bases). This CDR3 has 14 residues. Germline CDR1 reads SGHAT; CDR2 reads FQNNGV. The V end was cut by 1 base, the J end by 2 bases, with 6 bases between. The CDR3 loop is CASSLAGAYNEQFF. For the CDR3, the DNA is TGTGCCAGCAGCTTAGCGGGAGCCTACAATGAGCAGTTCTTC.

V gene TRBV11-2 combines with J gene TRBJ1-2, with D unclear. There are 16 residues in the CDR3. V shed 5 bases and J shed 6 bases, with 22 bases lying between them. The germline V gene encodes CDR1 SGHAT and CDR2 FQNNGV. The CDR3 bases are TGTGCCAGCAGCGGAGGAGATCCTCTCACGAAAAATGGCTACACCTTC. Its translation: CASSGGDPLTKNGYTF.

The chain employs TRBV18 and TRBJ1-1; D remains unclear. Germline loops: CDR1 KGHSH, CDR2 LQKENI. V dropped 2 bases and J dropped 7 bases, with 11 bases sitting between them. CDR3 length: 13 residues. In DNA form, the CDR3 reads TGTGCCAGCTCACCAACCGGGGTCGGTGAAGCTTTCTTT. Translated, it gives CASSPTGVGEAFF.